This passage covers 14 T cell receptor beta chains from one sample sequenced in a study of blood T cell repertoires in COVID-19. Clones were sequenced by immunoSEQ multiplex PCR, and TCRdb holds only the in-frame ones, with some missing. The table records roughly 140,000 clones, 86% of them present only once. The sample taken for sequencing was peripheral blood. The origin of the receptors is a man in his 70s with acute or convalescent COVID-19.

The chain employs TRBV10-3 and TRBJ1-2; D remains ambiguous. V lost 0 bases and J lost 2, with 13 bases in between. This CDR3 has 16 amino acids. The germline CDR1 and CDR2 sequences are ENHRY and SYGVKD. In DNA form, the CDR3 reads TGTGCCATCAGTGAGTCCGCCACCACGGGGAACTATGGCTACACCTTC. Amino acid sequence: CAISESATTGNYGYTF.

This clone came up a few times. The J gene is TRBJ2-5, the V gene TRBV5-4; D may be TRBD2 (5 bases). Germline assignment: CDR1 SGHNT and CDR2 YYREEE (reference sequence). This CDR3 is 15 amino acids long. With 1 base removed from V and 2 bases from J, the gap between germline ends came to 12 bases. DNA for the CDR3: TGTGCCAGCAGCTTGTGGGGTAGGGAGCAAGAGACCCAGTACTTC. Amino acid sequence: CASSLWGREQETQYF.

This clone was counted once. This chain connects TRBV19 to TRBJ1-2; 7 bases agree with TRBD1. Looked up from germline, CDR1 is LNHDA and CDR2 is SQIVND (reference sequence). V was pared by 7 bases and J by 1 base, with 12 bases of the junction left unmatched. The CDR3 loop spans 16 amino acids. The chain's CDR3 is CASNPRKGQNNYGYTF. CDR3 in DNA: TGTGCCAGTAACCCCCGGAAGGGACAGAATAACTATGGCTACACCTTC.

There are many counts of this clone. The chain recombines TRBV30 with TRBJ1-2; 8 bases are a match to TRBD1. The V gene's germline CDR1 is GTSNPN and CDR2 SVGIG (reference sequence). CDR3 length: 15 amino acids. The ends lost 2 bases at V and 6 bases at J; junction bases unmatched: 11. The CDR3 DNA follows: TGTGCCTGGAGTCGGCCCCAGACAGGGGTTAATGGCTACACCTTC. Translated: CAWSRPQTGVNGYTF. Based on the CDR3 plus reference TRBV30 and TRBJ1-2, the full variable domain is SQTIHQWPATLVQPVGSPLSLECTVEGTSNPNLYWYRQAAGRGLQLLFYSVGIGQISSEVPQNLSASRPQDRQFILSSKKLLLSDSGFYLCAWSRPQTGVNGYTFGSGTRLTVV.

CDR3 bases: TGTGCCAGTAACCAACCGGGACAGGGGTCTGGAGAGCAGTACTTC. It codes for CASNQPGQGSGEQYF. The chain is built from TRBV28 and TRBJ2-7; 10 nucleotides agree with TRBD1. Germline V lookup: CDR1 MDHEN, CDR2 SYDVKM. Trimming cost V 9 bases and J 7 bases; bases outside gene matches: 15. This CDR3 has 15 amino acids.

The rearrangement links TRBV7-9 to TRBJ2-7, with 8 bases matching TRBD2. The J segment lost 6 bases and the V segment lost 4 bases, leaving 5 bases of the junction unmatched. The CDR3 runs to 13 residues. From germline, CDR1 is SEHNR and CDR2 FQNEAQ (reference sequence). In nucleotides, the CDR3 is TGTGCCAGCAGCTCCGGGACTAGTGGCGAGCAGTACTTC. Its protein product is CASSSGTSGEQYF.

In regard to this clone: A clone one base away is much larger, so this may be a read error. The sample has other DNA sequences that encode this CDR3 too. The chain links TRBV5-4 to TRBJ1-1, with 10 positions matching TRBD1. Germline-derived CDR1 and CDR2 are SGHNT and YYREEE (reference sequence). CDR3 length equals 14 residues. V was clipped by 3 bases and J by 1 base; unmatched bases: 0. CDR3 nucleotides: TGTGCCAGCAGCTGGGACAGGGGGAACACTGAAGCTTTCTTT. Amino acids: CASSWDRGNTEAFF.

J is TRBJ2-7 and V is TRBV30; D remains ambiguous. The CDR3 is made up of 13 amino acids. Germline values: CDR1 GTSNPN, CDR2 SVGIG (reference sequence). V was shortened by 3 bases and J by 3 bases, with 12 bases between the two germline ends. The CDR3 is CAWRQFARYEQYF. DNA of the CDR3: TGTGCCTGGAGACAGTTCGCCCGCTACGAGCAGTACTTC.

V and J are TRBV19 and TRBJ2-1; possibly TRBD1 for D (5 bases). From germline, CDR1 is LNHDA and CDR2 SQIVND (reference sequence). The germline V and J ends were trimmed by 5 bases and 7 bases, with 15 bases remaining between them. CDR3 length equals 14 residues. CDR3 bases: TGTGCCAGTAGTTCCGGTAGGGGTGGGAATGAGCAGTTCTTC. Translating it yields CASSSGRGGNEQFF.

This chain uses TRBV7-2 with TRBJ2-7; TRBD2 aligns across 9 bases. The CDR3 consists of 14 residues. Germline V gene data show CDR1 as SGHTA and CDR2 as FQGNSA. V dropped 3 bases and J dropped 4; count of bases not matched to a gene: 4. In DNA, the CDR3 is TGTGCCAGCAGCTTGGTAGGACTAGCGTACGAGCAGTACTTC. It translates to CASSLVGLAYEQYF.

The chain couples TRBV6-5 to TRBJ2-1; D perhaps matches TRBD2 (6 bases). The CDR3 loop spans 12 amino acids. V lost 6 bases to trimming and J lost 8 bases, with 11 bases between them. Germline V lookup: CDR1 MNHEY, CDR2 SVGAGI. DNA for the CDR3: TGTGCCAGCAGCAACTCGGGAGATGAGCAGTTCTTC. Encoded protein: CASSNSGDEQFF.

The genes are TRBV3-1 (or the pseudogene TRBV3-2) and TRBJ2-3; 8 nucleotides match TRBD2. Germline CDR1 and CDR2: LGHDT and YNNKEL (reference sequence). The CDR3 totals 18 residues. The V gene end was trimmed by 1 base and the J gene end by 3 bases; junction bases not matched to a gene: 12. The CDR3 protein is CASSQGDLGTRRTDTQYF. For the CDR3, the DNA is TGTGCCAGCAGCCAAGGAGATTTGGGGACTAGGAGGACAGATACGCAGTATTTT.

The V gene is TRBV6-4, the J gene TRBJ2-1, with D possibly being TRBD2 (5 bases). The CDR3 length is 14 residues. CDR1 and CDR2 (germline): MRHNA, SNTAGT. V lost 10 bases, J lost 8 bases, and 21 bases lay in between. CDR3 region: CATPGETPRDEQFF. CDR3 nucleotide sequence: TGTGCCACCCCTGGGGAGACCCCAAGGGATGAGCAGTTCTTC.

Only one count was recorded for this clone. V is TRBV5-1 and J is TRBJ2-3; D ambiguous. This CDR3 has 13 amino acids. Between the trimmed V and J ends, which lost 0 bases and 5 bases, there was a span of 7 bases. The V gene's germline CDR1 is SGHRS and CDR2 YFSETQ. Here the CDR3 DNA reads TGCGCCAGCAGCTTGGCCACGAGAGATACGCAGTATTTT. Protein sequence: CASSLATRDTQYF.